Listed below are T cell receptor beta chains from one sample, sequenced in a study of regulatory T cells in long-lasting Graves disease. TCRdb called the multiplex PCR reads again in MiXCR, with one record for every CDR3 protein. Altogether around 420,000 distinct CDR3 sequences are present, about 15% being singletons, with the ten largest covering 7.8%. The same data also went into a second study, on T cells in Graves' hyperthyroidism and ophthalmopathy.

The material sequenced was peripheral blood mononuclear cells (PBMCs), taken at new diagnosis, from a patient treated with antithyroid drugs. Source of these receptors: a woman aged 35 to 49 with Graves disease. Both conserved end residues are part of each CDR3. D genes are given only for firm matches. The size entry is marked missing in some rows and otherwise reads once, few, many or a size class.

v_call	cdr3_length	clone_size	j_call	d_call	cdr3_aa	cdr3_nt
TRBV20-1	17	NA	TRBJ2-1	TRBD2	CSARVIAGGPSYNEQFF	TGCAGTGCTAGGGTGATAGCGGGAGGGCCATCCTACAATGAGCAGTTCTTC
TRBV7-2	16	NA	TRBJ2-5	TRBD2	CASSLDLAGPTGAQYF	TGTGCCAGCAGCTTAGATCTAGCGGGGCCGACCGGGGCCCAGTACTTC
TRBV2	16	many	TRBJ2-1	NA	CASSERRDPPYNEQFF	TGTGCCAGCAGTGAAAGGAGGGACCCGCCCTACAATGAGCAGTTCTTC
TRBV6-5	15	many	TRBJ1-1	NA	CASSYAPSRDTEAFF	TGTGCCAGCAGTTACGCCCCGAGTAGGGACACTGAAGCTTTCTTT
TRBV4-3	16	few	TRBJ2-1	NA	CASSQDRAVLYNEQFF	TGCGCCAGCAGCCAAGATCGCGCGGTTCTTTACAATGAGCAGTTCTTC
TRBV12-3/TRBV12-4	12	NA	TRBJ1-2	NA	CASSRTSGSYTF	TGTGCCAGCAGTCGGACTAGCGGGAGCTACACCTTC
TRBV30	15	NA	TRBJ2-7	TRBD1	CAWKTPAGQGYEQYF	TGTGCCTGGAAAACCCCCGCGGGACAGGGCTACGAGCAGTACTTC
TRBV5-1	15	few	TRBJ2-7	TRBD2	CASSLGLATNYEQYF	TGCGCCAGCAGCTTGGGACTAGCGACCAACTACGAGCAGTACTTC
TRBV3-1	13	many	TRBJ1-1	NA	CASSPSLNTEAFF	TGTGCCAGCAGCCCTAGCTTGAACACTGAAGCTTTCTTT
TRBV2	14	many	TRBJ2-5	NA	CASILSGGLETQYF	TGTGCCAGCATTCTTTCGGGTGGGCTCGAGACCCAGTACTTC
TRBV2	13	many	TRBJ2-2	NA	CASRLDNTGELFF	TGTGCCAGCAGACTAGACAACACCGGGGAGCTGTTTTTT
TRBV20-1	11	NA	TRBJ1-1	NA	CSAATGGQAFF	TGCAGTGCTGCCACCGGGGGACAAGCTTTCTTT
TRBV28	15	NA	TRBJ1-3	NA	CASSLDYISGNTIYF	TGTGCCAGCAGTTTAGATTATATCTCTGGAAACACCATATATTTT
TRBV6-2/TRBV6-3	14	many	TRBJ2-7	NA	CASSEWRRGYEQYF	TGTGCCAGCAGTGAATGGAGACGGGGCTACGAGCAGTACTTC
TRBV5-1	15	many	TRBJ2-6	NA	CASSSQSSGANVLTF	TGCGCCAGCAGCTCACAGAGCTCTGGGGCCAACGTCCTGACTTTC
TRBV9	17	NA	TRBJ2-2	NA	CASEAGTPFANTGELFF	TGTGCCAGCGAGGCAGGGACCCCGTTCGCGAACACCGGGGAGCTGTTTTTT
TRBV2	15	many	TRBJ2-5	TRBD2	CASSVLTGREETQYF	TGTGCCAGCAGTGTGTTGACCGGGAGGGAGGAGACCCAGTACTTC
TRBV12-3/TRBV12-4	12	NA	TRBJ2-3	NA	CVSSRGTDTQYF	TGTGTCAGCAGTCGCGGCACAGATACGCAGTATTTT